This T cell receptor (beta chain) emerged from a study of control samples from healthy donors and cancer patients. Trimming cost V 3 bases and J 13 bases, with 10 bases left between them. CDR1 and CDR2 (germline): MDHEN, SYDVKM. The CDR3 consists of 11 residues. TCRdb's table, derived via immunoSEQ multiplex PCR, lists solely in-frame clones and lacks some. Among 120,000 to 150,000 clones listed, 91% were seen once. The J gene is TRBJ2-1, the V gene TRBV28; D gene unclear. Material: blood. The clonotype comes from a young man in good health. CDR3: CASSLTISQFF. DNA for the CDR3: TGTGCCAGCAGTTTGACGATTTCCCAGTTCTTC.